This record concerns one T cell receptor (beta chain) sequence. This clone is labeled large (0.1 to 1%). Its cognate antigen has yet to be identified. Per-base quality was not reported, and no clone a single base away is much larger than it. In the ViraFEST assay, PBMC were stimulated with viral peptide pools, and TCR sequencing was then used to find antigen-specific CD4+ T cell clonotypes based on their expansion. After around ten days of culture, CD4+ T cells were isolated with the EasySep CD4+ T cell isolation kit. None of the healthy vaccine recipients had a prior SARS-CoV-2 infection, which was confirmed by nucleocapsid antibody tests that came back negative both before and after vaccination. About 1.8 million PBMC per well were cultured with approximately 10 ug/ml peptides in IMDM containing around 5.3% human AB serum, around 10 IU/ml IL-2 and gentamicin. Half of the culture medium was replaced with fresh IL-2-containing medium on days 3 and 7. Each peptide stimulation condition was cultured in triplicate wells unless otherwise noted. PBMC were separated from whole blood using Ficoll-Paque Plus gradient centrifugation and were then either cryopreserved at -140C or used fresh. The spike proteins of SARS-CoV-2 and of the common cold coronaviruses HCoV-NL63, HCoV-OC43 and HCoV-229E were spanned by overlapping peptide pools. Genomic DNA was extracted from cultured CD4+ T cells with the QIAamp micro DNA kit.

This entry is derived from a study of vaccination effects on CD4 cells after COVID-19 (dated by TCRdb to 2021 to 2024). For the wider study: Each participant got two doses of an mRNA SARS-CoV-2 vaccine, either BNT162b2 or mRNA-1273. SARS-CoV-2 spike-specific CD4+ TCR repertoires were compared before and after mRNA vaccination in COVID-19 convalescent patients and in infection-naive vaccine recipients. A total of more than 8 COVID-19 convalescent patients and several SARS-CoV-2-naive healthy vaccine recipients were included in the full study. Cultures from other donors in the study were sequenced using the Oncomine TCR Beta short-read assay on an Illumina iSeq 100. General conclusions and limits of the study: In healthy vaccine recipients, vaccine-induced clones were almost all SARS-CoV-2 mono-reactive, with only 1 of 255 cross-reactive with common cold coronaviruses. Clones induced by infection and clones induced by vaccination both contracted markedly at late timepoints after vaccination, which fits with T cell responses waning over time. Only a small number of convalescent patients were included, and no early post-infection timepoints were available, which limited the study.

The library was prepared using the immunoSEQ multiplex PCR assay. TCR beta CDR3 sequencing was performed on DNA from the cultured, isolated CD4+ T cells. In the source study's methods: Non-productive TCR sequences were removed, reads were trimmed to the CDR3 region, and CDR3s of at least 7 amino acids were retained. The MANAFEST web app was used to identify antigen-specific clonotypes by comparing expansion in peptide wells with expansion in reference cultures. To count as positive, a clone had to show expansion at FDR<0.05 compared with the reference and with all other wells, an odds ratio above 5, and a frequency above 0.1% in two replicate wells. A clonotype was called cross-reactive if it was significantly expanded both in SARS-CoV-2 spike wells and in at least one common cold coronavirus spike condition. CDR3 similarity was assessed by Levenshtein distance with the stringdist R package, and unrooted trees were built with ape in R 3.6.1. TCRdb limited this immuneACCESS table to in-frame rearrangements with V and J called. A share of clones is missing; checked studies link under half to unresolved V genes, and the rest is unexplained. V and J calls and clone size are those listed in that table; D and trimming were worked out from the DNA. The sample table records about 65,000 clones; around 76% of these occur just once. Approximately 2.8% of the sample is held by the ten biggest clonotypes.

The input for sequencing was CD4+ T cells from PBMCs cultured with HCoV-NL63 spike peptides, taken before COVID-19 vaccination. Taken with the paper, the label for cell subset or site translates to: HCoV-NL63 spike overlapping peptide pool stimulation. This TCR was sampled from a human donor who received a COVID-19 vaccine.

The CDR3 loop reads CASSLFRDSNQPQHF. The DNA sequence is TGTGCCAGCAGCTTATTCCGTGATAGCAATCAGCCCCAGCATTTT. The receptor chain draws on TRBV7-2 and TRBJ1-5; there is no confident call for the D gene. From a lookup of the germline V gene, CDR1 and CDR2 are SGHTA and FQGNSA. The CDR3 contains 15 residues, cysteine and phenylalanine counted. Only CDR3 DNA is held: 45 bases, read in frame from base 1. Relative to germline, V is 2 bases shorter and J is 0 bases shorter, with 8 bases between their ends.